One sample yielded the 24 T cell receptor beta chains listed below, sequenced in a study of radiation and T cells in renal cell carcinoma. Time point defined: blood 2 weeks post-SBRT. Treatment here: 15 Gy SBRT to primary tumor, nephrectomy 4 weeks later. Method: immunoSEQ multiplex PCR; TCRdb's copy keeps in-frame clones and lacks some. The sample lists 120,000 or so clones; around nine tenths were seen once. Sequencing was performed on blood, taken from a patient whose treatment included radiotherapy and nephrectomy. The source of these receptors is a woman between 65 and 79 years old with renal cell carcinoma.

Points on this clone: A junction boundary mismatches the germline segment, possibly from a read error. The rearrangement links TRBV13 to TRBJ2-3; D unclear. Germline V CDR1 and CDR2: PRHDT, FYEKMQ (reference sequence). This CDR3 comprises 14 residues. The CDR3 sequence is CASSLGGSKDTQYF. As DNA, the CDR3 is TGTGCCAGCAGCTTAGGAGGTAGCAAAGATACGCAGTATTTT.

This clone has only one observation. The CDR3 DNA is TGTGCCAGTAGTGACGATCAGGGGGGGAACCACGAGCAGTACTTC. It codes for CASSDDQGGNHEQYF. The J gene is TRBJ2-7, the V gene TRBV19; D is tentatively TRBD1 or TRBD2 (7 bases each). Trimming left V 5 bases short and J 5 bases short, with 19 bases between. The germline CDR1 and CDR2 sequences are LNHDA and SQIVND (reference sequence). This CDR3 spans 15 amino acids.

The CDR3 DNA reads as TGCGCCAGCAGCGGTGAGGGGACACCTACCCGAACCGGGGAGCTGTTTTTT. Residues: CASSGEGTPTRTGELFF. V usage is TRBV5-1 and J usage is TRBJ2-2; TRBD1 might be the D (6 bases). The CDR3 has 17 residues. Per the germline V gene, CDR1 is SGHRS and CDR2 is YFSETQ. Trimming took off 4 bases at V and 5 bases at J, with 21 bases between the two ends.

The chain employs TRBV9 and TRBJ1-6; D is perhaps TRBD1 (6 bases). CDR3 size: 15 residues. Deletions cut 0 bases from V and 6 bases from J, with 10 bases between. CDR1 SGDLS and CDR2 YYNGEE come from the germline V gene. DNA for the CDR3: TGTGCCAGCAGCGTAGAGGGGGTGAGTAATTCACCCCTCCACTTT. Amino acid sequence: CASSVEGVSNSPLHF.

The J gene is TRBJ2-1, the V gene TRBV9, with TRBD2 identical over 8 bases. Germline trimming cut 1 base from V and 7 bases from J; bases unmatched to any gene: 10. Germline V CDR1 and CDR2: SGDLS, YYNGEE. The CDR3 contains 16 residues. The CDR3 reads CASSVLAAGGLNEQFF. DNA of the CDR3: TGTGCCAGCAGCGTACTAGCGGCGGGAGGATTGAATGAGCAGTTCTTC.

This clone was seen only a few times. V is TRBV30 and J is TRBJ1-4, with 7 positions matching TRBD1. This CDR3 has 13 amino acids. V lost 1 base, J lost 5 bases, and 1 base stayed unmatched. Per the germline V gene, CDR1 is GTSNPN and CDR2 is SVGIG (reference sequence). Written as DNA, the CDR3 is TGTGCCTGGAGTGGACAGGGAAATGAAAAACTGTTTTTT. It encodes CAWSGQGNEKLFF.

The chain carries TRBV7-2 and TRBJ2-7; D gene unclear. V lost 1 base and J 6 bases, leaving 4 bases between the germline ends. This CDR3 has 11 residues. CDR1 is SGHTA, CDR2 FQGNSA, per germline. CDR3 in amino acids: CASSLESEQYF. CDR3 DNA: TGTGCCAGCAGCTTAGAGTCCGAGCAGTACTTC.

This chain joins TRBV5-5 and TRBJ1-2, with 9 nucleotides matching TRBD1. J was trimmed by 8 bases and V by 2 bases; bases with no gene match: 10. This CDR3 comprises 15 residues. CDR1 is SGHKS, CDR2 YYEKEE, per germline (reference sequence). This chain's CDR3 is CASSLTGTGLGGYTF. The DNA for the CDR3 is TGTGCCAGCAGCTTAACCGGGACAGGGCTCGGAGGCTACACCTTC. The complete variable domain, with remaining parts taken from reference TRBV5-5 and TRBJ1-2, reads DAGVTQSPTHLIKTRGQQVTLRCSPISGHKSVSWYQQVLGQGPQFIFQYYEKEERGRGNFPDRFSARQFPNYSSELNVNALLLGDSALYLCASSLTGTGLGGYTFGSGTRLTVV.

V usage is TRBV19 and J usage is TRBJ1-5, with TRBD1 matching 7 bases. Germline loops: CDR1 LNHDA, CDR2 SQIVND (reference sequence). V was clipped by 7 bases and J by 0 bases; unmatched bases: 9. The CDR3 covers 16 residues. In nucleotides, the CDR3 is TGTGCCAGTACCTTGGGACAGAGTAATAGCAATCAGCCCCAGCATTTT. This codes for CASTLGQSNSNQPQHF.

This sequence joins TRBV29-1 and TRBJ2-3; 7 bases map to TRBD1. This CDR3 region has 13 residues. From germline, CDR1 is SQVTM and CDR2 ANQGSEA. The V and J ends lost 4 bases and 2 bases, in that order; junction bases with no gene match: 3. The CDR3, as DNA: TGCAGCGTTGGACAGGGTTCCACAGATACGCAGTATTTT. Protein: CSVGQGSTDTQYF.

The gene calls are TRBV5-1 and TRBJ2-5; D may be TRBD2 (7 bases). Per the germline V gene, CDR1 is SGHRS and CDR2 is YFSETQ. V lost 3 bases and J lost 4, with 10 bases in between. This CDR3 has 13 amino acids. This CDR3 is CASSWGGPETQYF. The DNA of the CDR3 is TGCGCCAGCAGCTGGGGGGGGCCAGAGACCCAGTACTTC.

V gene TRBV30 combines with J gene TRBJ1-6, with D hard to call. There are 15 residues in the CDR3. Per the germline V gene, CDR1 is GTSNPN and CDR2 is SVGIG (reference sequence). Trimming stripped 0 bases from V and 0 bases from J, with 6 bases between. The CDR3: CAWSVGSSYNSPLHF. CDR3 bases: TGTGCCTGGAGTGTAGGAAGCTCCTATAATTCACCCCTCCACTTT.

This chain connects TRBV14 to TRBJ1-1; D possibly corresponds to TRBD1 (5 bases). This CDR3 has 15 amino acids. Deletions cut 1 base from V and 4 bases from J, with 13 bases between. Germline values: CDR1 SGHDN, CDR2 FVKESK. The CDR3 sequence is CASSQVGGGITEAFF. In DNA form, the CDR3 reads TGTGCCAGCAGCCAAGTCGGCGGGGGGATCACTGAAGCTTTCTTT.

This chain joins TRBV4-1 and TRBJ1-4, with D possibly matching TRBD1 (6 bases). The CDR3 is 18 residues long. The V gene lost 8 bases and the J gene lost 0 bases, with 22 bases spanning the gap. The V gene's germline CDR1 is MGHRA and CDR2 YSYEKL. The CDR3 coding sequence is TGCGCCAGCTCCCCTTTTTGGACAGCTACTGCAACTAATGAAAAACTGTTTTTT. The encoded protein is CASSPFWTATATNEKLFF.

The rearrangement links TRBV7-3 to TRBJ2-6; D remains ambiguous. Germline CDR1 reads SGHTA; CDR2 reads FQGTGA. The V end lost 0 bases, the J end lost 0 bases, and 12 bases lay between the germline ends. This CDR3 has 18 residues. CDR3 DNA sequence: TGTGCCAGCAGCTTAACGTTTGGCCTAGGCTCTGGGGCCAACGTCCTGACTTTC. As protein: CASSLTFGLGSGANVLTF.

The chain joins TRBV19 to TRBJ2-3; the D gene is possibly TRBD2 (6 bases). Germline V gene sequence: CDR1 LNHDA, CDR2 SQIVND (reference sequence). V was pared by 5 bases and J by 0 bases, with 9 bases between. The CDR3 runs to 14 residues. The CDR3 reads CASSAGTSTDTQYF. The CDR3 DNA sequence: TGTGCCAGTAGTGCCGGGACTAGCACAGATACGCAGTATTTT.

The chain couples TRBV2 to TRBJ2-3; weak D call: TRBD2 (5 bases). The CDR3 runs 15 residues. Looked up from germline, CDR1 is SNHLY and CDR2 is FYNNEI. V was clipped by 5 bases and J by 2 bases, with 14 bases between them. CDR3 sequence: CASSPDRGSTDTQYF. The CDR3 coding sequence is TGTGCCAGCAGTCCGGACCGAGGGTCCACAGATACGCAGTATTTT.

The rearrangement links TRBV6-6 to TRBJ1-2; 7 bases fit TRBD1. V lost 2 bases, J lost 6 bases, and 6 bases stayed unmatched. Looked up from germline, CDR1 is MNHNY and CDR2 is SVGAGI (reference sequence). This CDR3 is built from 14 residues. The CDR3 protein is CASSYPGQENGYTF. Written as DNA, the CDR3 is TGTGCCAGCAGTTACCCAGGACAGGAGAATGGCTACACCTTC.

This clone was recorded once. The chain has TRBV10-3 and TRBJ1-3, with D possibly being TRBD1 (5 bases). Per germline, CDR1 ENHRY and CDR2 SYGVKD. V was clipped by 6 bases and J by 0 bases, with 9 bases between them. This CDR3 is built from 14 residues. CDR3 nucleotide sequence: TGTGCCATCAGACCAGGGAACTCTGGAAACACCATATATTTT. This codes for CAIRPGNSGNTIYF.

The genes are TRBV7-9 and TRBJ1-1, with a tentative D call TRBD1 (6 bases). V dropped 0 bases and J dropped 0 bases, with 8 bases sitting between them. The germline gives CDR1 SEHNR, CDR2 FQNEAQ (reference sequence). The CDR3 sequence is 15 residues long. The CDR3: CASSLAGGLNTEAFF. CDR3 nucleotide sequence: TGTGCCAGCAGCTTAGCCGGGGGCCTGAACACTGAAGCTTTCTTT.

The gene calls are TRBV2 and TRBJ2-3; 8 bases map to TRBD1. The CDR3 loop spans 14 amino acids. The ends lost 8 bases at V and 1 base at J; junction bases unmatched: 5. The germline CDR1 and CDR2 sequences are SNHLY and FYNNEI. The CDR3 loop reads CASRTGSGTDTQYF. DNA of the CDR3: TGTGCCAGCCGGACAGGGAGTGGCACAGATACGCAGTATTTT.

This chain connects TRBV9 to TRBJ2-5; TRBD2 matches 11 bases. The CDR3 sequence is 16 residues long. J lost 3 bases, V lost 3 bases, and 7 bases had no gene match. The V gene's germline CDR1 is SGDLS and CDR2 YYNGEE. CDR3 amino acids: CASSAGTSGSKETQYF. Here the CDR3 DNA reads TGTGCCAGCAGCGCTGGGACTAGCGGCTCTAAAGAGACCCAGTACTTC.

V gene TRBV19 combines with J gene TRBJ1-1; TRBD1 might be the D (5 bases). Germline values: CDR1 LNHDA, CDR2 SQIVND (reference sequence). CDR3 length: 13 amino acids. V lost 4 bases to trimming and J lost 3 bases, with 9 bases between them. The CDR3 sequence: CASSRQGDTEAFF. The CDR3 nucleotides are TGTGCCAGTAGTAGGCAGGGTGACACTGAAGCTTTCTTT.

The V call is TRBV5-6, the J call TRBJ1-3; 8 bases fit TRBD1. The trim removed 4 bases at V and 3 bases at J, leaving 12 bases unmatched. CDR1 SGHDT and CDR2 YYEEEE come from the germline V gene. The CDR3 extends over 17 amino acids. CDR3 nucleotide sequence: TGTGCCAGCAGCGCCAGGACAGGGAGGTTGTTTGGAAACACCATATATTTT. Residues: CASSARTGRLFGNTIYF.